Below, 31 T cell receptor beta chains from the same sample are listed, as sequenced in a study of OX40 agonist ivuxolimab in advanced cancers. The table came from immunoSEQ multiplex PCR; TCRdb's copy has only in-frame clones and leaves some out. The sample gives tens of thousands of clones, 65% to 85% of which show up once; 3.5% to 5% is in the top ten. This specimen was CD4+ or CD8+ T cells sorted from blood, taken in a trial of the OX40 agonist ivuxolimab. These receptors originate from an adult with an advanced solid tumor such as melanoma, head and neck, liver or kidney cancer.

Worth noting for this clone: The sample contains more than one DNA sequence encoding this CDR3. V gene TRBV5-1 combines with J gene TRBJ1-2, with 9 positions matching TRBD1. The ends lost 4 bases at V and 7 bases at J; junction bases unmatched: 14. The CDR3 is made up of 16 amino acids. Germline CDR1 and CDR2: SGHRS and YFSETQ. The CDR3 spells CASSLGLGTGNFGYTF. CDR3 sequence (DNA): TGCGCCAGCAGCCTGGGTTTAGGGACAGGGAATTTTGGCTACACCTTC.

The rearrangement uses TRBV10-3 and TRBJ2-1; 11 nucleotides agree with TRBD1. V was clipped by 9 bases and J by 8 bases; unmatched bases: 9. The CDR3 runs to 14 residues. Per germline, CDR1 ENHRY and CDR2 SYGVKD. The chain's CDR3 is CAMTDRGQGDEQFF. CDR3 sequence (DNA): TGTGCCATGACGGACAGGGGGCAAGGCGATGAGCAGTTCTTC.

This chain joins TRBV7-8 and TRBJ2-2; D call uncertain. CDR3 length equals 14 residues. Trimming pared 0 bases from V and 4 bases from J, leaving 6 bases between. Germline V gene sequence: CDR1 SGHVS, CDR2 FQNEAQ. CDR3 sequence reads: CASSLALSTGELFF. CDR3 bases: TGTGCCAGCAGCTTAGCGCTATCCACCGGGGAGCTGTTTTTT.

The chain joins TRBV19 to TRBJ2-5; weak D call: TRBD2 (6 bases). V lost 5 bases to trimming and J lost 3 bases, with 16 bases between them. This CDR3 has 15 residues. CDR1 and CDR2 (germline): LNHDA, SQIVND (reference sequence). This CDR3 is CASSDGGTFKETQYF. Here the CDR3 DNA reads TGTGCCAGTAGTGACGGCGGGACTTTCAAAGAGACCCAGTACTTC.

The sample holds a few counts of this clone. The chain has TRBV9 and TRBJ1-1; no clear D gene. V shed 1 base and J shed 2 bases, with 6 bases lying between them. Germline values: CDR1 SGDLS, CDR2 YYNGEE. The CDR3 totals 13 residues. The CDR3 loop reads CASSVSINTEAFF. CDR3 bases: TGTGCCAGCAGCGTAAGTATAAACACTGAAGCTTTCTTT.

The table lists this clone with a few counts. V and J are TRBV5-1 and TRBJ2-7, with D possibly TRBD2 on 6 matching bases. The CDR3 contains 16 residues. Germline V gene lookup returns CDR1 SGHRS and CDR2 YFSETQ. V lost 4 bases and J lost 5, with 22 bases in between. The CDR3 is CASSPPVAGGANEQYF. Written as DNA, the CDR3 is TGCGCCAGCAGCCCTCCAGTCGCAGGCGGGGCTAACGAGCAGTACTTC.

V gene TRBV5-4 combines with J gene TRBJ2-3; 7 bases fit TRBD2. The CDR3 consists of 15 residues. V shed 0 bases and J 3 bases; nucleotides not matched to a gene: 4. Germline values: CDR1 SGHNT, CDR2 YYREEE (reference sequence). The CDR3 loop reads CASSLDPGGTDTQYF. The CDR3 coding sequence is TGTGCCAGCAGCTTGGATCCGGGGGGAACAGATACGCAGTATTTT.

This clone has more than one count but fewer than ten. This chain joins TRBV7-3 and TRBJ2-2; D call uncertain. The length of the CDR3 is 15 residues. V lost 5 bases, J lost 0 bases, and 10 bases lay in between. The germline V gene encodes CDR1 SGHTA and CDR2 FQGTGA. This CDR3 is CASSPRATNTGELFF. In nucleotides, the CDR3 is TGTGCCAGCAGCCCAAGGGCCACGAACACCGGGGAGCTGTTTTTT. The whole variable domain, filled in from reference TRBV7-3 and TRBJ2-2, reads GAGVSQTPSNKVTEKGKYVELRCDPISGHTALYWYRQSLGQGPEFLIYFQGTGAADDSGLPNDRFFAVRPEGSVSTLKIQRTERGDSAVYLCASSPRATNTGELFFGEGSRLTVL.

This clone was counted only a few times. The genes are TRBV19 and TRBJ2-7; possible D gene TRBD1, 6 bases. V was shortened by 1 base and J by 5 bases, with 15 bases between the two germline ends. The germline CDR1 and CDR2 sequences are LNHDA and SQIVND (reference sequence). The CDR3 is 15 amino acids. CDR3 sequence reads: CASSIAPTGIHEQYF. CDR3 DNA sequence: TGTGCCAGTAGTATAGCACCAACAGGGATCCACGAGCAGTACTTC.

This chain connects TRBV7-2 to TRBJ2-2, with 13 bases that match TRBD2. V shed 5 bases, J shed 7 bases, and the junction held 4 bases outside the gene matches. Germline V lookup: CDR1 SGHTA, CDR2 FQGNSA. The CDR3 covers 15 residues. CDR3 in DNA: TGTGCCAGCAGCCGACTAGCGGGGGGCCTCGGGGAGCTGTTTTTT. As protein: CASSRLAGGLGELFF.

The V gene is TRBV19, the J gene TRBJ1-6; D is ambiguous. The V end was cut by 6 bases, the J end by 10 bases, with 19 bases between. CDR3 length: 15 amino acids. Germline V gives CDR1 LNHDA, CDR2 SQIVND (reference sequence). CDR3 residues: CASRTLDLRRSPLHF. CDR3 coding DNA: TGTGCCAGTAGAACCTTGGACCTAAGGAGATCACCCCTCCACTTT. The variable domain in full, completed from reference TRBV19 and TRBJ1-6, reads DGGITQSPKYLFRKEGQNVTLSCEQNLNHDAMYWYRQDPGQGLRLIYYSQIVNDFQKGDIAEGYSVSREKKESFPLTVTSAQKNPTAFYLCASRTLDLRRSPLHFGNGTRLTVT.

This chain uses TRBV7-6 with TRBJ2-5; weak D call: TRBD1 (5 bases). V was shortened by 3 bases and J by 1 base, with 12 bases between the two germline ends. Per the germline V gene, CDR1 is SGHVS and CDR2 is FNYEAQ. This CDR3 spans 15 amino acids. CDR3 coding DNA: TGTGCCAGCAGCTTTCAGGGCTCGGCCCAAGAGACCCAGTACTTC. Its translation is CASSFQGSAQETQYF.

The chain links TRBV29-1 to TRBJ1-1; perhaps TRBD1 as D (5 bases). V gave up 1 base and J gave up 7 bases, with 25 bases separating them. This CDR3 contains 17 residues. Germline loops: CDR1 SQVTM, CDR2 ANQGSEA. CDR3 sequence: CSVEGAKGLGSQFEAFF. The CDR3 nucleotides read TGCAGCGTTGAAGGAGCAAAGGGGCTTGGATCCCAGTTTGAAGCTTTCTTT.

The CDR3, as DNA: TGCGCCAGCAGCCACGACAGGGGCCCGGTGGGCTACACCTTC. Translated, it gives CASSHDRGPVGYTF. The J gene is TRBJ1-2, the V gene TRBV4-1; TRBD1 aligns across 8 bases. Per germline, CDR1 MGHRA and CDR2 YSYEKL. The CDR3 runs 14 residues. V shed 3 bases and J 8 bases; nucleotides not matched to a gene: 8.

The chain carries TRBV27 and TRBJ1-2; 8 positions match TRBD1. The junction had 9 bases not matched to a gene; V was cut back by 6 bases and J by 6 bases. The CDR3 totals 14 residues. Germline lookup yields CDR1 MNHEY and CDR2 SMNVEV (reference sequence). The CDR3 nucleotides read TGTGCCAGCAGCAGATACAGGGGGGGCGATGGCTACACCTTC. Amino acid sequence: CASSRYRGGDGYTF.

V and J are TRBV6-1 and TRBJ2-3; D call uncertain. Germline V gene data show CDR1 as MNHNS and CDR2 as SASEGT. The CDR3 covers 16 residues. The V end lost 4 bases, the J end lost 0 bases, and 14 bases lay between the germline ends. In DNA form, the CDR3 reads TGTGCCAGCAGTGGCGCCCGAGTGCAGAGCACAGATACGCAGTATTTT. This gives the protein CASSGARVQSTDTQYF.

The chain couples TRBV19 to TRBJ1-3, with D uncertain. Trimming removed 3 bases at V and 0 bases at J, with 6 bases between. Germline CDR1 and CDR2: LNHDA and SQIVND (reference sequence). This CDR3 has 14 amino acids. CDR3: CASSMGYSGNTIYF. The CDR3 DNA is TGTGCCAGTAGTATGGGGTACTCTGGAAACACCATATATTTT.

The V gene is TRBV5-1, the J gene TRBJ1-1; 10 bases fit TRBD1. The length of the CDR3 is 15 residues. V dropped 0 bases and J dropped 8; count of bases not matched to a gene: 7. CDR1 is SGHRS, CDR2 YFSETQ, per germline. The chain's CDR3 is CASSLGGTGASEAFF. The CDR3 DNA follows: TGCGCCAGCAGCTTGGGTGGGACAGGGGCGTCAGAAGCTTTCTTT.

The chain uses TRBV28 and TRBJ1-3; D might be TRBD1 (5 bases). V was cut by 8 bases and J by 4 bases, with 15 bases left in between. Germline V gene lookup returns CDR1 MDHEN and CDR2 SYDVKM. This CDR3 contains 14 residues. The CDR3 DNA sequence: TGTGCCAGCCACCAAGGGGCGCCCGGAAACACCATATATTTT. As protein: CASHQGAPGNTIYF.

The chain combines TRBV5-1 with TRBJ1-4; 8 bases line up with TRBD1. The CDR3 contains 16 residues. Germline loops: CDR1 SGHRS, CDR2 YFSETQ. Germline trimming cut 4 bases from V and 2 bases from J; bases unmatched to any gene: 7. In DNA, the CDR3 is TGCGCCAGCAGCCTCGACAGGGGATCGACTAATGAAAAACTGTTTTTT. The encoded protein is CASSLDRGSTNEKLFF.

V and J are TRBV4-1 and TRBJ2-1, with 13 positions matching TRBD2. The trim removed 1 base at V and 1 base at J, leaving 7 bases unmatched. Germline lookup yields CDR1 MGHRA and CDR2 YSYEKL. The CDR3 is 19 amino acids. For the CDR3, the DNA is TGCGCCAGCAGCCAAGGGGGACTAGCGGGGAAAACTTCCTACAATGAGCAGTTCTTC. This translates into CASSQGGLAGKTSYNEQFF.

The V gene is TRBV29-1, the J gene TRBJ1-1, with a possible D match to TRBD1 (6 bases). V lost 1 base and J 8 bases, leaving 14 bases between the germline ends. Germline CDR1 and CDR2: SQVTM and ANQGSEA. CDR3 length: 13 residues. CDR3: CSVEVRGGGEAFF. CDR3 nucleotides: TGCAGCGTTGAAGTCAGGGGAGGAGGGGAAGCTTTCTTT.

This chain links TRBV6-6 with TRBJ2-7; D remains ambiguous. The CDR3 totals 13 residues. V lost 0 bases to trimming and J lost 6 bases, with 9 bases between them. Germline lookup yields CDR1 MNHNY and CDR2 SVGAGI (reference sequence). The CDR3 reads CASSYSKGSEQYF. In nucleotides, the CDR3 is TGTGCCAGCAGTTACTCGAAGGGTAGCGAGCAGTACTTC.

V gene TRBV6-1 combines with J gene TRBJ2-3, with TRBD1 as a possible D gene (6 bases). The CDR3 has 13 residues. The V gene's germline CDR1 is MNHNS and CDR2 SASEGT. V lost 7 bases and J 4 bases, leaving 12 bases between the germline ends. The CDR3 reads CASTLGQSDTQYF. Here the CDR3 DNA reads TGTGCCAGCACCCTTGGACAGTCAGATACGCAGTATTTT.

The J gene is TRBJ2-7, the V gene TRBV28, with D possibly being TRBD2 (6 bases). Trimming took 1 base from V and 7 from J, leaving 8 bases between them. CDR1 is MDHEN and CDR2 is SYDVKM in the germline V gene. This CDR3 has 12 amino acids. The CDR3 protein is CASSLSAGEQYF. The DNA of the CDR3 is TGTGCCAGCAGTTTATCGGCGGGAGAGCAGTACTTC.

The chain carries TRBV6-1 and TRBJ2-7; 10 positions match TRBD1. The V gene end was trimmed by 7 bases and the J gene end by 4 bases; junction bases not matched to a gene: 10. The CDR3 is 15 amino acids. CDR1 is MNHNS and CDR2 is SASEGT in the germline V gene. CDR3 amino acids: CASTRDRGFQYEQYF. The CDR3 bases are TGTGCCAGCACCAGGGACAGGGGATTCCAGTACGAGCAGTACTTC.

The rearrangement joins TRBV10-1 to TRBJ2-3, with TRBD2 identical over 7 bases. CDR3 length: 17 amino acids. The trim removed 2 bases at V and 2 bases at J, leaving 10 bases unmatched. CDR1 is WNHNN and CDR2 is SYGVQD in the germline V gene (reference sequence). This chain's CDR3 is CASSEARGGLNTDTQYF. CDR3 DNA: TGCGCCAGCAGTGAGGCCCGTGGGGGACTAAACACAGATACGCAGTATTTT.

The rearrangement uses TRBV4-2 and TRBJ1-1; D unclear. Germline values: CDR1 LGHNA, CDR2 YNFKEQ. The CDR3 loop spans 13 amino acids. V was shortened by 4 bases and J by 3 bases, with 9 bases between the two germline ends. Here the CDR3 reads CASSRDYDTEAFF. For the CDR3, the DNA is TGTGCCAGCAGCCGAGATTATGACACTGAAGCTTTCTTT.

This chain connects TRBV5-1 to TRBJ1-4; 7 bases line up with TRBD1. V lost 3 bases and J lost 7; bases outside the gene matches: 12. This CDR3 has 16 residues. CDR1 and CDR2 (germline): SGHRS, YFSETQ. The CDR3 is CASSSSGTVPSEKLFF. CDR3 DNA sequence: TGCGCCAGCAGCTCCTCCGGGACAGTACCAAGTGAAAAACTGTTTTTT. Full variable domain (outside the CDR3, taken from reference TRBV5-1 and TRBJ1-4): KAGVTQTPRYLIKTRGQQVTLSCSPISGHRSVSWYQQTPGQGLQFLFEYFSETQRNKGNFPGRFSGRQFSNSRSEMNVSTLELGDSALYLCASSSSGTVPSEKLFFGSGTQLSVL.

The chain carries TRBV19 and TRBJ1-3; D call uncertain. Germline-derived CDR1 and CDR2 are LNHDA and SQIVND (reference sequence). The CDR3 covers 14 residues. Trimming took off 7 bases at V and 0 bases at J, with 10 bases between the two ends. The CDR3 reads CASTRPGSGNTIYF. CDR3 coding DNA: TGTGCCAGTACCAGGCCGGGCTCTGGAAACACCATATATTTT.

The rearrangement uses TRBV4-3 and TRBJ2-7; D is uncertain. Trimming pared 4 bases from V and 7 bases from J, leaving 17 bases between. This CDR3 is 14 amino acids long. Germline V gene lookup returns CDR1 LGHNA and CDR2 YSLEER. In DNA form, the CDR3 reads TGCGCCAGCAGCCCAAACAACGGACCCTTTGAGCAGTACTTC. This translates into CASSPNNGPFEQYF.